One sample yielded the 19 T cell receptor beta chains listed below, sequenced in a study of Tregs in tolerant kidney transplant recipients. Only in-frame clones appear in the TCRdb table, and some are missing; sequencing was by immunoSEQ multiplex PCR. The data show about 1,200 clones, with 40% to 50% seen just once and around 24% held by the top ten. Antigens for these TCRs are unknown. Sequencing was done on a sample of Tregs from blood cultured with allogeneic cells. Receptor source: a human donor in good health.

This clone is large by share. The chain has TRBV10-2 and TRBJ2-7; perhaps TRBD2 as D (5 bases). CDR1 is WSHSY and CDR2 is SAAADI in the germline V gene. V gave up 10 bases and J gave up 2 bases, with 18 bases separating them. This CDR3 spans 14 amino acids. DNA for the CDR3: TGCGCCACGAAACATCCGGGGAGAACCTACGAGCAGTACTTC. It encodes CATKHPGRTYEQYF.

V usage is TRBV14 and J usage is TRBJ2-5; tentatively, D is TRBD1 (6 bases). This CDR3 is built from 14 residues. Looked up from germline, CDR1 is SGHDN and CDR2 is FVKESK. Trimming cost V 3 bases and J 7 bases, with 15 bases left between them. The CDR3 here is CASSHPGAPGTQYF. Written as DNA, the CDR3 is TGTGCCAGCAGCCACCCAGGGGCGCCCGGGACCCAGTACTTC.

The chain uses TRBV11-3 and TRBJ2-3, with no clear D. The CDR3 has 15 residues. Germline values: CDR1 SGHNT, CDR2 YENEEA. V lost 1 base to trimming and J lost 1 base, with 9 bases between them. The CDR3 DNA follows: TGTGCCAGCAGCTTAGGGGCCGGGCGCACAGATACGCAGTATTTT. It translates to CASSLGAGRTDTQYF.

V and J are TRBV6-8 and TRBJ1-5; no firm D call. The CDR3 spans 11 residues. V was clipped by 7 bases and J by 3 bases, with 4 bases between them. From germline, CDR1 is MNHGY and CDR2 SAAAGT. CDR3 nucleotides: TGTGCCAGCATGTTCAATCAGCCCCAGCATTTT. The encoded protein is CASMFNQPQHF.

The chain couples TRBV4-3 to TRBJ1-2; TRBD1 agrees at 9 bases. Germline CDR1 and CDR2: LGHNA and YSLEER. The CDR3 totals 14 residues. V dropped 4 bases and J dropped 4; count of bases not matched to a gene: 4. CDR3 amino acids: CASSLGQGFYGYTF. DNA for the CDR3: TGCGCCAGCAGCCTCGGACAGGGGTTCTATGGCTACACCTTC.

In its sample, this clone ranks as large (0.1 to 1%). The gene calls are TRBV4-2 and TRBJ1-2, with 8 bases lining up with TRBD1. V shed 4 bases and J 0 bases; nucleotides not matched to a gene: 4. Germline values: CDR1 LGHNA, CDR2 YNFKEQ. CDR3 size: 15 residues. CDR3 in DNA: TGTGCCAGCAGCCCACAGGGGGGTACTAACTATGGCTACACCTTC. Translation gives CASSPQGGTNYGYTF.

This clone counts as medium-sized. This chain connects TRBV7-8 to TRBJ2-3, with D perhaps TRBD2 (5 bases). The germline V gene has CDR1 SGHVS and CDR2 FQNEAQ. There are 14 residues in the CDR3. V was clipped by 5 bases and J by 2 bases, with 11 bases between them. The CDR3: CASSPQTTTDTQYF. The CDR3 coding sequence is TGTGCCAGCAGCCCCCAGACTACCACAGATACGCAGTATTTT.

The rearrangement links TRBV6-1 to TRBJ1-5; no clear D gene. V was shortened by 2 bases and J by 9 bases, with 17 bases between the two germline ends. CDR3 length: 15 amino acids. CDR1 is MNHNS, CDR2 SASEGT, per germline. CDR3 region: CASSELLRRSPPQHF. The CDR3 region has the DNA TGTGCCAGCAGTGAACTGCTCAGGCGAAGTCCGCCCCAGCATTTT.

In its sample, this clone was seen a few times. The J gene is TRBJ2-5, the V gene TRBV5-6; D assignment may be TRBD1 or TRBD2 (6 bases each). This CDR3 region has 14 residues. The ends were cut back, 0 bases at V and 5 bases at J, with 11 bases in the middle. Per the germline V gene, CDR1 is SGHDT and CDR2 is YYEEEE. The CDR3 region is CASSLGGARETQYF. The CDR3 DNA reads TGTGCCAGCAGCTTGGGGGGGGCCCGGGAGACCCAGTACTTC.

The chain recombines TRBV11-2 with TRBJ1-2, with D maybe TRBD1 (6 bases). The CDR3 length is 14 residues. Germline CDR1 is SGHAT and CDR2 is FQNNGV. V lost 0 bases, J lost 4 bases, and 9 bases lay in between. The CDR3 is CASSLDQGGYGYTF. The DNA for the CDR3 is TGTGCCAGCAGCTTAGATCAAGGGGGCTATGGCTACACCTTC.

This clone was recorded a few times. CDR3 in DNA: TGTGCCAGCAGCGTATCACCGGGAGGGCCGCAAAACATTCAGTACTTC. Protein product: CASSVSPGGPQNIQYF. The chain links TRBV9 to TRBJ2-4; the match to TRBD2 covers 8 bases. The germline CDR1 and CDR2 sequences are SGDLS and YYNGEE. The CDR3 has 16 residues. The junction had 8 bases not matched to a gene; V was cut back by 1 base and J by 5 bases.

The J gene is TRBJ2-6, the V gene TRBV5-4, with D possibly matching TRBD1 (6 bases). The CDR3 spans 16 residues. V shed 0 bases and J shed 0 bases, with 7 bases lying between them. From germline, CDR1 is SGHNT and CDR2 YYREEE (reference sequence). The CDR3 is CASSLGTVSGANVLTF. The CDR3, as DNA: TGTGCCAGCAGCTTGGGGACAGTCTCTGGGGCCAACGTCCTGACTTTC.

Judged by abundance, this clone is medium-sized (0.01 to 0.1%). The genes are TRBV6-5 and TRBJ1-3; tentative D call: TRBD1 (6 bases). Germline V CDR1 and CDR2: MNHEY, SVGAGI. The CDR3 covers 16 residues. With 4 bases removed from V and 4 bases from J, the gap between germline ends came to 17 bases. In DNA, the CDR3 is TGTGCCAGCAGTTCCCACGTTGGGGGCGGAGGAAACACCATATATTTT. Its translation is CASSSHVGGGGNTIYF.

The genes are TRBV7-3 and TRBJ1-1; D unresolved. With 4 bases removed from V and 5 bases from J, the gap between germline ends came to 17 bases. Germline CDR1 SGHTA, CDR2 FQGTGA. The CDR3 length is 15 residues. Here the CDR3 reads CASSYQTGLGTEAFF. CDR3 DNA sequence: TGTGCCAGCAGCTACCAGACGGGGTTAGGGACTGAAGCTTTCTTT.

The V and J genes are TRBV5-4 and TRBJ1-2, with 8 positions matching TRBD1. The V and J ends lost 4 bases and 7 bases, in that order; junction bases with no gene match: 21. CDR1 and CDR2 from the germline V gene are SGHNT and YYREEE (reference sequence). The CDR3 extends over 18 amino acids. The CDR3 nucleotides are TGTGCCAGCAGCCAAGATCTCCGGCTCGAGACAGGGGATTTTGGCTACACCTTC. Translated: CASSQDLRLETGDFGYTF.

This sequence joins TRBV9 and TRBJ2-5; TRBD2 is a possible D gene (7 bases). The CDR3 extends over 15 amino acids. Trimming took 9 bases from V and 4 from J, leaving 22 bases between them. Germline V gene lookup returns CDR1 SGDLS and CDR2 YYNGEE. CDR3 sequence (DNA): TGTGCCACCACCCCGGGGGGCCGCACCAGAGAGACCCAGTACTTC. Translated, it gives CATTPGGRTRETQYF.

This chain connects TRBV7-2 to TRBJ2-5; D perhaps matches TRBD1 (6 bases). The germline V and J ends were trimmed by 5 bases and 1 base, with 11 bases remaining between them. The germline V gene encodes CDR1 SGHTA and CDR2 FQGNSA. The CDR3 sequence is 14 residues long. The CDR3 is CASSRSRGQETQYF. CDR3 DNA sequence: TGTGCCAGCAGCCGTTCCAGGGGCCAAGAGACCCAGTACTTC.

This clone is labeled as medium-sized. The chain links TRBV5-1 to TRBJ2-2; D gene unclear. CDR1 and CDR2 (germline): SGHRS, YFSETQ. The CDR3 runs to 13 residues. V lost 4 bases and J 8 bases, leaving 12 bases between the germline ends. CDR3 in amino acids: CASSRADGGELFF. For the CDR3, the DNA is TGCGCCAGCAGCCGGGCGGACGGTGGGGAGCTGTTTTTT.

This clone is labeled large (0.1 to 1%). This chain connects TRBV5-4 to TRBJ1-2; 8 bases are shared with TRBD1. Trimming removed 4 bases from V and 6 bases from J; junction bases left unmatched: 5. CDR1 is SGHNT, CDR2 YYREEE, per germline (reference sequence). The CDR3 runs to 13 residues. CDR3 in DNA: TGTGCCAGCAGCAAAGGGACAGGTGATGGCTACACCTTC. Translating gives CASSKGTGDGYTF.